This TCR beta chain stems from a study of blood T cell repertoires in COVID-19 (TCRdb year 2020). The study in broad terms: Samples covering the acute and convalescent phases of COVID-19 were provided by collaborators in the United States, Italy and Spain. The material from the prospective study consisted of cDNA or gDNA derived from T cells, B-cell-depleted T cells, or PBMCs. Subjects who had been exposed to COVID-19, were actively infected with it, or had recovered from it provided the deeply sampled blood TCRbeta repertoires that made up the dataset. The repertoires were released in a freely available public database meant as a resource for research on the immune response to SARS-CoV-2. Samples were obtained from the ongoing ImmuneRACE study (first 160 participants) and from about 1,300 subjects provided by 6 global collaborators. The sample metadata nearly always contained a de-identified subject ID, COVID-19 status, age in years and sex. HLA class I and class II types, where available, came from metadata supplied by the sample provider rather than from assay-based typing. Broader findings and caveats from the paper: Clinical and demographic metadata were provided uncurated, with the amount varying by source and participant.

The CDR3 sequence holds 16 residues, the cysteine and phenylalanine included. Here the CDR3 DNA is all that survives: 48 bases in frame from base 1. Looking up the germline V gene yields CDR1 SGHTA and CDR2 FQGNSA. Unmatched junction bases come to 11, with V trimmed by 5 bases and J by 4 bases. As concerns this clone: The target of this receptor is not known. Base qualities are not recorded, but no much larger clone differs from it by a single base.

TCRbeta CDR3 regions were amplified from genomic DNA using the immunoSEQ Assay, a bias-controlled multiplex PCR. The original methods were these. The number of nucleated cells in each sample was estimated by amplification of reference gene primers within the assay. Sequence reads were collapsed and filtered to measure the absolute abundance of every unique TCRbeta CDR3 rearrangement. For each sample, productive Simpson clonality was calculated as the square root of Simpson's diversity index across productive rearrangements. Here the immuneACCESS table is served through TCRdb, limited to in-frame sequences with V and J called. Missing clones are a known gap in these copies; in checked studies unresolved V genes cover under half, and the rest lacks a known reason. The V and J calls and the clone size are those of that table, but D and trimming were determined from the DNA. This sample holds over 200,000 clones; 88% were observed only once. The ten largest clones represent around 1.5% of the sample.

The collaborating institutions used their own protocols to collect whole blood in K2EDTA tubes. For TCRbeta analysis, collaborators shipped samples in one of three forms: frozen whole blood, isolated PBMCs, or DNA extracted from either of those sample types. The clonotype was recovered from a man between 18 and 29 years old with active or convalescent COVID-19. The rearranged chain carries TRBV7-2 and TRBJ2-1; 7 bases in between match TRBD2. The sample taken for sequencing was peripheral blood. The bases are TGTGCCAGCAGCGCACCGGGACTAACTATATACAATGAGCAGTTCTTC. This is translated as CASSAPGLTIYNEQFF.